The present entry profiles one T cell receptor (beta chain) with its context. This clonotype has more than one count but fewer than ten. This clone's antigen is unknown. Base qualities are missing; no much larger clone stands one base away. PBMCs were isolated by Ficoll-Paque density gradient centrifugation. The sample comes from a study of T-cell memory formation after mild COVID-19 (dated by TCRdb to the early 2020s). Background on the whole study: Most TCR sequence clusters were specific to one of the two donors. In a couple of donors, T-cell clones that expanded and contracted after mild COVID-19 were followed by sequencing TCRalpha and TCRbeta repertoires longitudinally. The cohort comprised two young, previously healthy adult volunteers, one female and one male. General findings and caveats noted by the study authors: The study covered only two mild cases, and larger cohorts including severe cases with pre-infection samples were considered necessary. From day 15 to 85, contracting clones showed balanced CD4/CD8 phenotypes, whereas a second wave of clones that expanded from day 15 to 37 leaned towards CD4+. SARS-CoV-2 specificity was not confirmed for the second-wave clones peaking on day 37. Some responding clones were found in pre-infection memory, which suggests that pre-existing cross-reactive memory T cells took part in the SARS-CoV-2 response. Contracting CD4+ clones were found mainly in CM and EM memory subsets, while CD8+ clones were enriched in EMRA.

Sequencing relied on an Illumina NovaSeq 6000. TCRalpha and TCRbeta cDNA libraries were built by 5'RACE with constant-segment primers, adding sample barcodes and unique molecular identifiers. RNA was extracted from every sample with Trizol reagent. Libraries were amplified in two PCR steps, with a second sample barcode and Illumina TruSeq adapters added in the second step. The libraries were sequenced on an Illumina NovaSeq using 2 x 150 bp paired-end reads. The authors processed their data as follows. Reads were demultiplexed and collapsed into UMI-guided consensus sequences with migec v1.2.7. Using mixcr v2.1.11, UMI consensuses were aligned to TRA and TRB V and J templates and then assembled into clonotypes. A clonotype was counted as expanded or contracted only when both edgeR and NoisET called the clonotype significant, with the noise models trained on biological replicates. For edgeR calls, a false discovery rate-adjusted p below 0.01 and a log2 fold-change threshold of 1 were applied. As an exploratory analysis of dynamics, PCA with hierarchical clustering was applied to max-normalized trajectories of the 1000 most abundant clonotypes. The CD4 or CD8 phenotype of responding clones was assigned using the separately sequenced CD4+ and CD8+ repertoires. Through fastp at Q25 and MiXCR, TCRdb rebuilt clones from the public reads, retaining in-frame beta chains. Each CDR3 protein appears once, grouped with its most common genes and DNA. The V and J calls follow TCRdb's processing rather than the paper's. Present in this sample are more than 200,000 distinct CDR3 sequences, about a sixth of which were seen just once. Together, the top ten hold approximately 3.5% of the sample.

CDR3 length: 14 amino acids, cysteine to valine. CDR3 DNA only is kept here, 42 bases in frame from base 1. The receptor was derived from a man aged 18 to 30 who had mild COVID-19 (a few samples of this study predate the infection). The sample titles of this study are shuffled in the database, so cell type and time point are left out; the donor was told from shared clones. The sequencing input was PBMCs or a T cell subset sorted from them (not recorded which). Recombination connected TRBV21-1 to TRBJ2-7. TRBV21-1 is termed a pseudogene. The CDR3 sequence is CASSNSGSSYEQYV. The base sequence is TGTGCCAGCAGCAATTCGGGGAGCTCCTACGAGCAGTACGTC.